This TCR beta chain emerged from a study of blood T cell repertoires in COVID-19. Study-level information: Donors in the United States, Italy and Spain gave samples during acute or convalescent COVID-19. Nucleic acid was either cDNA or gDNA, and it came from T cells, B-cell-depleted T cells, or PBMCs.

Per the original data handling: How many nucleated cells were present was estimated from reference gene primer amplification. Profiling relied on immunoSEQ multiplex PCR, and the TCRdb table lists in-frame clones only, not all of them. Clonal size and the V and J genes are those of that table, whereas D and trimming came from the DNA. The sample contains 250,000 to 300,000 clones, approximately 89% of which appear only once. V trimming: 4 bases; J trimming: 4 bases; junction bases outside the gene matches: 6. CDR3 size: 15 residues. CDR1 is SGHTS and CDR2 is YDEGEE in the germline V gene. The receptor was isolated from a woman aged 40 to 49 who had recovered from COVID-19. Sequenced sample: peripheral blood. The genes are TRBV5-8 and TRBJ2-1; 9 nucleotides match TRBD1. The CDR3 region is CASSKGQGPYNEQFF. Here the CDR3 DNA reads TGTGCCAGCAGCAAAGGACAGGGGCCTTACAATGAGCAGTTCTTC.